This T cell receptor (beta chain) is from a study of blood T cells in healthy people across ages. A second PCR of 7 to 11 cycles used a sample-barcoded 5' primer and a J-beta primer mix. Through a template-switch adaptor with 12 random nucleotides, each cDNA molecule received a tag. Sequencing recovered at least 3 million CDR3-containing paired-end reads from each sample. TCRdb passed the 5' RACE reads through MiXCR, listing each CDR3 protein once. The data contain about 1.1 million distinct CDR3 sequences, 35% to 40% of them singletons. CDR1 and CDR2 from the germline V gene are SQVTM and ANQGSEA. The CDR3 is 12 amino acids. Trimming shortened V by 4 bases and J by 7 bases, and 11 bases separated the two germline ends. With regard to this clonotype: Its antigen is undetermined.

Overall study results and limits: Higher naive T cell percentage went strongly together with higher TCR beta diversity. The unsorted PBMCs prevented any conclusive comparison of naive versus antigen-experienced cells.

This sequence originates from a man between 18 and 35 years old in good health. The chain carries TRBV29-1 and TRBJ2-1, with D tentatively TRBD1 (6 bases). What was sequenced was blood. The CDR3 nucleotides are TGCAGCGTTGGTTTACAGGGAAATGAGCAGTTCTTC. It specifies CSVGLQGNEQFF.